Listed below are T cell receptor beta chains from one sample, sequenced in a study of graft-versus-host responses after intestinal transplantation. Antigens of these TCRs are unknown. TCRdb's table, derived via immunoSEQ multiplex PCR, lists solely in-frame clones and lacks some. The table lists about 86,000 clones, 80% to 85% of them singletons. The starting material was unstimulated CD8+ T cells sorted from spleen or lymph node cells, obtained before intestinal transplant. Source of these receptors: a human donor who received an intestinal transplant. The CDR3 runs from the conserved cysteine through the conserved F or W.

J | V | length | CDR3
. | TRBV27 | 14 | CASSLTSGGYEQYF
TRBJ2-3 | TRBV9 | 12 | CASSVVPDTQYF
TRBJ2-7 | TRBV6-6 | 13 | CASSPLADYEQYF
TRBJ1-2 | TRBV6-5 | 15 | CASSYRWDRVYGYTF
TRBJ2-2 | TRBV14 | 16 | CASSPRTGDNTGELFF
TRBJ2-3 | TRBV10-1 | 11 | CASSYSDTQYF
TRBJ2-3 | TRBV9 | 15 | CASSVVAGGTDTQYF
TRBJ2-2 | TRBV4-1 | 15 | CASSQEMGNTGELFF
TRBJ2-7 | TRBV5-5 | 13 | CASSPVLWYEQYF
TRBJ1-1 | TRBV10-3 | 13 | CAISTGGVAEAFF
TRBJ2-7 | TRBV5-1 | 15 | CASSLEEGTLREQYF
TRBJ2-2 | TRBV5-4 | 12 | CASSLGPGELFF
TRBJ2-1 | TRBV6-6 | 15 | CASSLVTSGNNEQFF
TRBJ2-5 | TRBV7-2 | 15 | CASSSLAGGPETQYF
TRBJ2-6 | TRBV29-1 | 14 | CSVEGTSGANVLTF
TRBJ2-1 | TRBV2 | 15 | CASSGYAGKNNEQFF
TRBJ2-7 | TRBV28 | 15 | CASSSTSGGWYEQYF
TRBJ2-1 | TRBV4-1 | 14 | CASSQAGGQNEQFF
TRBJ2-1 | TRBV19 | 15 | CASSLGTGYYNEQFF
TRBJ1-2 | TRBV27 | 17 | CASSTTRTGPTNYGYTF
TRBJ2-7 | TRBV14 | 19 | CASSQGPGELAGPTYEQYF
TRBJ2-7 | TRBV5-1 | 11 | CASSLGYEQYF
TRBJ2-7 | TRBV27 | 15 | CASSITGGESYEQYF
TRBJ2-7 | TRBV6-5 | 15 | CASTGTSGSVDEQYF
TRBJ2-1 | TRBV7-9 | 16 | CASSLFDRIWGNEQFF
TRBJ1-5 | TRBV5-1 | 14 | CAPGPSPGNQPQHF
TRBJ1-6 | TRBV10-1 | 15 | CASSEGGIANSPLHF
TRBJ1-1 | TRBV6-5 | 14 | CASSYTGLSTEAFF
TRBJ2-7 | TRBV11-1 | 14 | CASSLGTGVNGQYF
TRBJ2-7 | TRBV19 | 13 | CASRKGATYEQYF
TRBJ2-2 | TRBV4-1 | 16 | CASSQETGGNTGELFF
. | TRBV11-1 | 14 | CASSSTLTGYEQYF
TRBJ2-5 | TRBV9 | 14 | CASSADGYQETQYF
TRBJ1-2 | TRBV25-1 | 16 | CASSGTGMYPNYGYTF
TRBJ2-7 | TRBV5-1 | 19 | CASSWGGLADFLISYEQYF
TRBJ2-2 | TRBV5-6 | 14 | CASSRTGVTGELFF
TRBJ2-1 | TRBV2 | 14 | CASRRLGADNEQFF
TRBJ2-5 | TRBV27 | 17 | CASSLFPSGSSWETQYF
TRBJ2-2 | TRBV7-9 | 15 | CASSGDSPNTGELFF
TRBJ2-7 | TRBV27 | 14 | CASSLNAGGLEQYF
TRBJ2-7 | TRBV7-9 | 11 | CASSVSYEQYF
TRBJ2-7 | TRBV5-4 | 11 | CASSDSYEQYF
TRBJ2-7 | TRBV19 | 11 | CASSIGYEQYF